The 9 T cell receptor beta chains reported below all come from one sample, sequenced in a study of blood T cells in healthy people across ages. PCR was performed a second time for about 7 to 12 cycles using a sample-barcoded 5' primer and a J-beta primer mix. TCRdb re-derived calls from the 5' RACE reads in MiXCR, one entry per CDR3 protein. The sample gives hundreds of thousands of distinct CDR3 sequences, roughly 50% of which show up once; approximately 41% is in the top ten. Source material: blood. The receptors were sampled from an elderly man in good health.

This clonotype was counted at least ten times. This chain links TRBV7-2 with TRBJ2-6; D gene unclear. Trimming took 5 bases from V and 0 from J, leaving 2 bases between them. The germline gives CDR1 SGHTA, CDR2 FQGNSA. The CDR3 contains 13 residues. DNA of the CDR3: TGTGCCAGCAGCCGCTCTGGGGCCAACGTCCTGACTTTC. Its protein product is CASSRSGANVLTF.

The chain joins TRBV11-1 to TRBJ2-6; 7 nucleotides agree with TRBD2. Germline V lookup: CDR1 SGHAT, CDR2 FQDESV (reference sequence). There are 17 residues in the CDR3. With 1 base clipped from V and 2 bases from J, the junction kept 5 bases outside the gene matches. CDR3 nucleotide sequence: TGTGCCAGCAGCTTAGGGGGGGAGGGGACTGGGGCCAACGTCCTGACTTTC. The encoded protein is CASSLGGEGTGANVLTF.

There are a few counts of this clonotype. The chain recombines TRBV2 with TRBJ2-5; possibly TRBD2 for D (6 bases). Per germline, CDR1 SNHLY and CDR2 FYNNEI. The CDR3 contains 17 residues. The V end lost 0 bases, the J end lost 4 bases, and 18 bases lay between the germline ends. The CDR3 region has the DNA TGTGCCAGCAGTGAAGCGCCGGCGGGGATCGACGCAGAGACCCAGTACTTC. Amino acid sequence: CASSEAPAGIDAETQYF. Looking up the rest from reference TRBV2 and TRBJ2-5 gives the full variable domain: EPEVTQTPSHQVTQMGQEVILRCVPISNHLYFYWYRQILGQKVEFLVSFYNNEISEKSEIFDDQFSVERPDGSNFTLKIRSTKLEDSAMYFCASSEAPAGIDAETQYFGPGTRLLVL.

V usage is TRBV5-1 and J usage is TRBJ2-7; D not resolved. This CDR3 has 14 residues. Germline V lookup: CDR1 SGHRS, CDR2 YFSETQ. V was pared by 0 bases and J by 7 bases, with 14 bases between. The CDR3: CASSLGLAWGEQYF. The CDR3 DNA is TGCGCCAGCAGCTTGGGCCTCGCTTGGGGAGAGCAGTACTTC.

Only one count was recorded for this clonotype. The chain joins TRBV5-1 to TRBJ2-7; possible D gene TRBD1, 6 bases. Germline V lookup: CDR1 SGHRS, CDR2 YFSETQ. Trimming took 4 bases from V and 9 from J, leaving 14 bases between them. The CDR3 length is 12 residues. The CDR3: CASSVQGIGQYF. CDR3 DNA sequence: TGCGCCAGCAGCGTCCAGGGGATAGGGCAGTACTTC.

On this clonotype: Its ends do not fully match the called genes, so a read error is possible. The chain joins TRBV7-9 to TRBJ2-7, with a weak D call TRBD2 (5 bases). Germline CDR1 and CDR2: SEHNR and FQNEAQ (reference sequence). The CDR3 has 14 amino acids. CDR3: CASSPRTPTGEQYF. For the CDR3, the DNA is TGCGCCAGCAGTCCAAGGACTCCCACGGGGGAGCAGTACTTC.

CDR3 sequence (DNA): TGTGCCACCAGTGATTTTCAGGGAAGCTCCTACAATGAGCAGTTCTTC. Encoded protein: CATSDFQGSSYNEQFF. The chain uses TRBV24-1 and TRBJ2-1, with a weak D call TRBD1 (5 bases). CDR1 is KGHDR, CDR2 SFDVKD, per germline. CDR3 length: 16 amino acids. Trimming removed 1 base at V and 0 bases at J, with 9 bases between.

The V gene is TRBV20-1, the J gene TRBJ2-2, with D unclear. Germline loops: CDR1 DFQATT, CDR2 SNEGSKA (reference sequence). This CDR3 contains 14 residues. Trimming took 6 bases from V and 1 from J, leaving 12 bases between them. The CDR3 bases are TGCAGTGCAGGTGGGCAGATGAACACCGGGGAGCTGTTTTTT. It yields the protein CSAGGQMNTGELFF.

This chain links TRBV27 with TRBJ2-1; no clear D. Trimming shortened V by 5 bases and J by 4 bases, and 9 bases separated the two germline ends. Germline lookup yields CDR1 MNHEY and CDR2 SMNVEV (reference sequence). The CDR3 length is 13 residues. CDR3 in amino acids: CASSVHVYNEQFF. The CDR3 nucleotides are TGTGCCAGCAGTGTACACGTATACAATGAGCAGTTCTTC.